Following are 9 T cell receptor beta chains from one sample sequenced in a study of shared clonotypes between healthy human individuals. The table came from immunoSEQ multiplex PCR; TCRdb's copy has only in-frame clones and leaves some out. The table lists about 500,000 clones, over 60% of them singletons. The sample taken for sequencing was PBMCs. The source of these receptors is a woman aged 40 to 50 in good health. Some clones in this sample may be carry-over from other donors' samples.

The chain carries TRBV6-5 and TRBJ2-7, with D perhaps TRBD1 or TRBD2 (6 bases each). CDR3 size: 13 residues. V lost 2 bases, J lost 2 bases, and 7 bases lay in between. Germline CDR1 MNHEY, CDR2 SVGAGI. The CDR3 protein is CASSYGGPYEQYF. For the CDR3, the DNA is TGTGCCAGCAGTTACGGGGGGCCCTACGAGCAGTACTTC.

The rearrangement links TRBV6-5 to TRBJ2-7; 7 positions agree with TRBD2. The junction had 7 bases not matched to a gene; V was cut back by 6 bases and J by 2 bases. This CDR3 is 14 amino acids long. Germline V lookup: CDR1 MNHEY, CDR2 SVGAGI. The CDR3 spells CASRPGLPTYEQYF. The CDR3 nucleotides are TGTGCCAGCAGACCGGGACTACCGACCTACGAGCAGTACTTC.

The chain joins TRBV28 to TRBJ2-1; D is undetermined. Germline CDR1 reads MDHEN; CDR2 reads SYDVKM. Trimming took 5 bases from V and 2 from J, leaving 7 bases between them. The CDR3 sequence is 13 residues long. The CDR3 DNA sequence: TGTGCCAGCAGTACAGTTGCCTACAATGAGCAGTTCTTC. This sequence encodes CASSTVAYNEQFF.

In its sample, this clone was seen once. V gene TRBV23-1 combines with J gene TRBJ2-7; D possibly matches TRBD1 or TRBD2 (5 bases each). TRBV23-1 is an ORF for which the function is uncertain. The CDR3 sequence is 15 residues long. V lost 1 base and J lost 2, with 12 bases in between. The CDR3, as DNA: TGCGCCAGCAGTCAATTCTCCGGGGCCACCTACGAGCAGTACTTC. Protein sequence: CASSQFSGATYEQYF.

V and J are TRBV5-4 and TRBJ2-3, with a weak D call TRBD2 (6 bases). Trimming removed 0 bases at V and 0 bases at J, with 17 bases between. This CDR3 comprises 18 residues. Germline V CDR1 and CDR2: SGHNT, YYREEE (reference sequence). CDR3 sequence: CASSLAWGLATSTDTQYF. The DNA for the CDR3 is TGTGCCAGCAGCTTGGCCTGGGGACTCGCAACTAGCACAGATACGCAGTATTTT.

The rearrangement links TRBV28 to TRBJ1-2; D is unresolved. CDR1 and CDR2 from the germline V gene are MDHEN and SYDVKM. This CDR3 region has 16 residues. The germline V and J ends were trimmed by 6 bases and 0 bases, with 17 bases remaining between them. CDR3 amino acids: CASSLSGKLANYGYTF. The CDR3 region has the DNA TGTGCCAGCAGCCTCTCGGGAAAACTAGCTAACTATGGCTACACCTTC.

In the case of this clone: This may come from a read error, since a much larger clone is one base off. Other nucleotide sequences in the sample specify the same CDR3. The rearrangement joins TRBV28 to TRBJ1-2, with D perhaps TRBD1 (6 bases). V lost 10 bases to trimming and J lost 8 bases, with 20 bases between them. Germline CDR1 is MDHEN and CDR2 is SYDVKM. The CDR3 consists of 13 residues. This chain's CDR3 is CATFQTGFDGYTF. The CDR3 coding sequence is TGTGCCACCTTTCAAACAGGGTTCGACGGCTACACCTTC.

The chain couples TRBV7-3 to TRBJ1-3; D unclear. Germline CDR1 reads SGHTA; CDR2 reads FQGTGA. Trimming pared 1 base from V and 1 base from J, leaving 14 bases between. The CDR3 is 17 amino acids. CDR3 nucleotides: TGTGCCAGCAGCTTAAGTGCGCCAGGCCAATCTGGAAACACCATATATTTT. Translation gives CASSLSAPGQSGNTIYF.

The V and J genes are TRBV5-4 and TRBJ2-1; a weak D match, TRBD2 (6 bases). The CDR3 spans 15 residues. Between the trimmed V and J ends, which lost 2 bases and 2 bases, there was a span of 11 bases. The germline CDR1 and CDR2 sequences are SGHNT and YYREEE (reference sequence). The CDR3 DNA reads TGTGCCAGCAGCTTTTCCGGGGGAGCCTACAATGAGCAGTTCTTC. This sequence encodes CASSFSGGAYNEQFF.